These 18 T cell receptor beta chains were all obtained from the same sample, sequenced in a study of CD8 T cells in ankylosing spondylitis (dated by TCRdb to 2016 to 2017). Library preparation was by 5' RACE. Instrument used: Illumina HiSeq 2500. TCRdb passed the public sequencing reads through fastp at Q25 and MiXCR, retaining productive beta sequences. Each record represents a unique CDR3 protein, reported with the most common genes and DNA among its rows. Across this sample there are about 250,000 distinct CDR3 sequences, with about 18% seen only once. The biggest ten clones account for 25% to 40% of the sample. The source material was blood, either unsorted or a sorted T cell fraction (not recorded which). These receptor sequences come from a male donor with ankylosing spondylitis or in good health (not recorded which).

J is TRBJ1-1 and V is TRBV28; D remains unclear. CDR3 length: 11 amino acids. V gave up 7 bases and J gave up 5 bases, with 8 bases separating them. Germline V CDR1 and CDR2: MDHEN, SYDVKM. The CDR3 loop reads CASIFYTEAFF. CDR3 in DNA: TGTGCCAGCATTTTTTATACTGAAGCTTTCTTT.

This clonotype came up a few times. One end of the junction is discordant with germline, which a read error may explain. The chain carries TRBV7-7 and TRBJ2-1; 11 bases are a match to TRBD2. The CDR3 contains 13 residues. From germline, CDR1 is SSHAT and CDR2 FNYEAQ (reference sequence). CDR3 residues: CASSQGTSGEQFF. CDR3 coding DNA: TGTGCTAGCAGCCAAGGGACTAGCGGTGAGCAGTTCTTC.

V usage is TRBV6-2 or TRBV6-3 and J usage is TRBJ2-5; the D gene could be TRBD1 or TRBD2 (5 bases each). The CDR3 loop spans 15 amino acids. Germline CDR1 reads MNHEY; CDR2 reads SVGEGT. The ends were cut back, 4 bases at V and 2 bases at J, with 14 bases in the middle. The CDR3 here is CASSFYRDAQETQYF. CDR3 DNA: TGTGCCAGCAGTTTCTACCGGGACGCACAAGAGACCCAGTACTTC.

The chain employs TRBV7-9 and TRBJ2-7; D is undetermined. Germline V lookup: CDR1 SEHNR, CDR2 FQNEAQ (reference sequence). With 6 bases removed from V and 3 bases from J, the gap between germline ends came to 12 bases. The CDR3 has 13 residues. The CDR3 is CASSPELGYEQYF. CDR3 in DNA: TGTGCCAGCAGTCCCGAGCTGGGCTACGAGCAGTACTTC.

The gene calls are TRBV4-2 and TRBJ2-7; unclear D gene. The CDR3 is 14 amino acids. The V end was cut by 1 base, the J end by 3 bases, with 10 bases between. Germline V gives CDR1 LGHNA, CDR2 YNFKEQ. CDR3: CASSQAESGYEQYF. The CDR3 nucleotides are TGTGCCAGCAGCCAAGCGGAGTCGGGCTACGAGCAGTACTTC.

This chain links TRBV6-2 or TRBV6-3 with TRBJ2-3, with 8 bases fitting TRBD1. CDR1 and CDR2 from the germline V gene are MNHEY and SVGEGT. The CDR3 totals 16 residues. V was clipped by 6 bases and J by 2 bases; unmatched bases: 10. The CDR3 DNA reads as TGTGCCAGCAGAGAGCTTGTGGACAGGGCCACAGATACGCAGTATTTT. It specifies CASRELVDRATDTQYF.

This clonotype appeared many times. V and J are TRBV11-2 and TRBJ1-5, with 9 bases fitting TRBD1. V dropped 1 base and J dropped 1; count of bases not matched to a gene: 8. Germline V CDR1 and CDR2: SGHAT, FQNNGV. CDR3 length equals 18 residues. Here the CDR3 DNA reads TGTGCCAGCAGCTTAGGGACAGGGGAGCATAACAGCAATCAGCCCCAGCATTTT. Its translation is CASSLGTGEHNSNQPQHF.

V and J are TRBV5-1 and TRBJ2-2; 7 positions match TRBD1. The V segment lost 0 bases and the J segment 2 bases; nucleotides outside the gene matches: 4. Germline CDR1 SGHRS, CDR2 YFSETQ. The CDR3 totals 16 residues. The CDR3 sequence: CASSLAGQINTGELFF. DNA of the CDR3: TGCGCCAGCAGCTTGGCGGGACAGATCAACACCGGGGAGCTGTTTTTT.

This chain connects TRBV19 to TRBJ2-7; D not resolved. Germline values: CDR1 LNHDA, CDR2 SQIVND (reference sequence). The ends were cut back, 3 bases at V and 0 bases at J, with 9 bases in the middle. The CDR3 is made up of 14 amino acids. This CDR3 reads CASSIATLSYEQYF. In DNA, the CDR3 is TGTGCCAGTAGTATTGCGACACTCTCCTACGAGCAGTACTTC.

This clonotype was counted ten times or more. The V gene is TRBV11-2, the J gene TRBJ2-1, with TRBD2 as a possible D gene (5 bases). Trimming shortened V by 0 bases and J by 2 bases, and 14 bases separated the two germline ends. The CDR3 extends over 17 amino acids. CDR1 and CDR2 from the germline V gene are SGHAT and FQNNGV. Here the CDR3 DNA reads TGTGCCAGCAGCTTAGATAACGGAGGAGGTCCCTACAATGAGCAGTTCTTC. Its protein is CASSLDNGGGPYNEQFF.

This clonotype was seen only a few times. The chain couples TRBV25-1 to TRBJ1-5; D not certain. The CDR3 length is 13 residues. The germline CDR1 and CDR2 sequences are MGHDK and SYGVNS. The ends were cut back, 3 bases at V and 9 bases at J, with 12 bases in the middle. In nucleotides, the CDR3 is TGTGCCAGCAGTGACATGGGAATTGGGCCCCAGCATTTT. Its protein product is CASSDMGIGPQHF.

J is TRBJ2-2 and V is TRBV10-3; no reliable D call. Looked up from germline, CDR1 is ENHRY and CDR2 is SYGVKD. The CDR3 consists of 14 residues. The V and J ends lost 3 bases and 5 bases respectively, with 10 bases between them. For the CDR3, the DNA is TGTGCCATCAGTGAATCAGAAAAGACCGGGGAGCTGTTTTTT. Its translation is CAISESEKTGELFF.

This chain joins TRBV7-9 and TRBJ2-2, with TRBD2 identical over 7 bases. From germline, CDR1 is SEHNR and CDR2 FQNEAQ (reference sequence). The CDR3 has 14 amino acids. With V trimmed by 5 bases and J by 6 bases, 6 bases remained unmatched. CDR3 in amino acids: CASSPTSDPGELFF. DNA of the CDR3: TGTGCCAGCAGCCCTACTAGCGATCCCGGGGAGCTGTTTTTT. The whole variable domain, filled in from reference TRBV7-9 and TRBJ2-2, reads DTGVSQNPRHKITKRGQNVTFRCDPISEHNRLYWYRQTLGQGPEFLTYFQNEAQLEKSRLLSDRFSAERPKGSFSTLEIQRTEQGDSAMYLCASSPTSDPGELFFGEGSRLTVL.

The chain recombines TRBV10-3 with TRBJ2-1, with 12 bases aligning to TRBD1. Trimming cost V 3 bases and J 8 bases; bases outside gene matches: 8. From germline, CDR1 is ENHRY and CDR2 SYGVKD. The CDR3 length is 16 residues. CDR3 nucleotide sequence: TGTGCCATCAGTGAACCCGGGACAGGGGGCTTCGATGAGCAGTTCTTC. Translated: CAISEPGTGGFDEQFF.

V is TRBV7-3 and J is TRBJ2-1, with D unclear. V was trimmed by 5 bases and J by 2 bases, leaving 13 bases between them. Germline CDR1 SGHTA, CDR2 FQGTGA. This CDR3 contains 15 residues. The CDR3 loop reads CASSRAQLPYNEQFF. The CDR3 bases are TGTGCCAGCAGCCGGGCCCAGCTGCCCTACAATGAGCAGTTCTTC.

This clonotype was detected ten times or more. V gene TRBV4-1 combines with J gene TRBJ2-7, with D unclear. This CDR3 has 12 residues. CDR1 MGHRA and CDR2 YSYEKL come from the germline V gene. The V end lost 1 base, the J end lost 4 bases, and 5 bases lay between the germline ends. The CDR3: CASSQVGYEQYF. The DNA of the CDR3 is TGCGCCAGCAGCCAAGTGGGATACGAGCAGTACTTC.

The chain employs TRBV4-1 and TRBJ2-5; possibly TRBD1 for D (7 bases). Germline V gives CDR1 MGHRA, CDR2 YSYEKL. CDR3 length: 16 residues. V shed 1 base and J shed 2 bases, with 14 bases lying between them. The CDR3 region has the DNA TGCGCCAGCAGCCAAGTGCCCGCGGGACAGCAAGAGACCCAGTACTTC. Protein sequence: CASSQVPAGQQETQYF.

The V call is TRBV27, the J call TRBJ2-1; a weak D match, TRBD2 (5 bases). The CDR3 extends over 15 amino acids. Deletions cut 2 bases from V and 4 bases from J, with 12 bases between. The germline CDR1 and CDR2 sequences are MNHEY and SMNVEV (reference sequence). The CDR3, as DNA: TGTGCCAGCAGTTTAGTTACGCGGGCTTACAATGAGCAGTTCTTC. Its translation: CASSLVTRAYNEQFF.